Described below is a single T cell receptor beta chain sequence and its context. Germline V gene sequence: CDR1 GTSNPN, CDR2 SVGIG (reference sequence). The CDR3 extends over 17 amino acids. V was trimmed by 0 bases and J by 0 bases, leaving 14 bases between them. This sample was taken from a study of blood T cell repertoires in COVID-19. Per the original methods: Scientists estimated how many nucleated cells there were by amplifying reference gene primers. Only in-frame clones appear in the TCRdb table, and some are missing; sequencing was by immunoSEQ multiplex PCR. The V and J calls and clone size were taken over from that table, and D and trimming were inferred from the DNA. The data contain about 380,000 clones, more than 70% of them singletons. Those who participated ranged in age from roughly 18 to 90 years and resided in about two dozen US areas. Among Cohort 3 donors, those recovered had two negative PCRs, clearance, or symptom resolution.

V usage is TRBV30 and J usage is TRBJ2-2; no clear D. This clonotype originated in a woman between 18 and 29 years old who had recovered from COVID-19. Sequencing was done on a sample of PBMCs or T cells enriched from blood (not recorded which). The CDR3 nucleotides read TGTGCCTGGAGTGTCCCTTCATACATTACGAACACCGGGGAGCTGTTTTTT. The encoded protein is CAWSVPSYITNTGELFF.